This is a list of T cell receptor beta chains from one sample in a study of graft-versus-host responses after intestinal transplantation. The table came from immunoSEQ multiplex PCR; TCRdb's copy has only in-frame clones and leaves some out. The data show 55,000 to 70,000 clones, with roughly 89% seen just once and 2.5% to 3% held by the top ten. Sequencing was performed on PBMCs, taken approximately 120 days after intestinal transplantation. Receptors were obtained from a human patient who received an intestinal transplant, so some T cells may come from the graft donor. CDR3s include the opening cysteine and the closing phenylalanine or tryptophan. A D gene is named only where the DNA matches it firmly. Not every row has a clone size; where given, it reads once, few, many or a size class.

CDR3 DNA: TGTGCCAGCAGCCCGCGCGCCGGACGAAATGGGGCCGGGGAGCTGTTTTTT; CDR3 protein: CASSPRAGRNGAGELFF; V gene: TRBV9; J gene: TRBJ2-2; D gene: NA; clone size: once
CDR3 DNA: TGTGCCAGTAGTGACAGTCCTGGGGAAAAACTGTTTTTT; CDR3 protein: CASSDSPGEKLFF; V gene: TRBV19; J gene: TRBJ1-4; D gene: NA; clone size: NA
CDR3 DNA: TGTGCCAGTAGTATCCGGGACTTACAAGAGACCCAGTACTTC; CDR3 protein: CASSIRDLQETQYF; V gene: TRBV19; J gene: TRBJ2-5; D gene: NA; clone size: NA
CDR3 DNA: TGTGCCAGCAGCTTGGTTCAGGGGGCGCCCGGGGAGCTGTTTTTT; CDR3 protein: CASSLVQGAPGELFF; V gene: TRBV5-4; J gene: TRBJ2-2; D gene: TRBD1; clone size: NA
CDR3 DNA: TGTGCCAGCAGCTTGGTAGTCGGGCCCAGGGGCGGGGAGCTGTTTTTT; CDR3 protein: CASSLVVGPRGGELFF; V gene: TRBV5-8; J gene: TRBJ2-2; D gene: NA; clone size: NA
CDR3 DNA: TGCGCCAGCAGCCAAGAGACTACCCCAGCCAAAAACATTCAGTACTTC; CDR3 protein: CASSQETTPAKNIQYF; V gene: TRBV4-1; J gene: TRBJ2-4; D gene: NA; clone size: NA
CDR3 DNA: TGCGCCAGCAGCGTACTTGACGGTACAGCTTATAATTCACCCCTCCACTTT; CDR3 protein: CASSVLDGTAYNSPLHF; V gene: TRBV4-1; J gene: TRBJ1-6; D gene: NA; clone size: NA
CDR3 DNA: TGTGCCAGCAGTTTATCGGACGCCGGGGAGCTGTTTTTT; CDR3 protein: CASSLSDAGELFF; V gene: TRBV27; J gene: TRBJ2-2; D gene: NA; clone size: NA
CDR3 DNA: TGTGCCAGCAGCTCAGACCGGGACAGGGGGCTCGGAGCTTTCTTT; CDR3 protein: CASSSDRDRGLGAFF; V gene: TRBV21-1; J gene: TRBJ1-1; D gene: NA; clone size: NA
CDR3 DNA: TGTGCCAGCAGCTTGCGGGGGGTGAGGACCGGGGAGCTGTTTTTT; CDR3 protein: CASSLRGVRTGELFF; V gene: TRBV7-8; J gene: TRBJ2-2; D gene: TRBD2; clone size: NA
CDR3 DNA: TGCAGCGTTTTGGGGAGGAGACAAGAGACCCAGTACTTC; CDR3 protein: CSVLGRRQETQYF; V gene: TRBV29-1; J gene: TRBJ2-5; D gene: NA; clone size: NA
CDR3 DNA: TGTGCCAGCAGCTTTTTCCTAGCGGGAGGCGAGCAGTACTTC; CDR3 protein: CASSFFLAGGEQYF; V gene: TRBV7-9; J gene: TRBJ2-7; D gene: TRBD2; clone size: NA
CDR3 DNA: TGTGCCAGCAGTTACTCTAGCCCCTACGAGCAGTACTTC; CDR3 protein: CASSYSSPYEQYF; V gene: TRBV6-6; J gene: TRBJ2-7; D gene: NA; clone size: NA
CDR3 DNA: TGTGCCAGCAGCTCCCCCCTCTGGGTGGGTCCTCGGGAGCAGTACTTC; CDR3 protein: CASSSPLWVGPREQYF; V gene: TRBV11-2; J gene: TRBJ2-7; D gene: NA; clone size: NA
CDR3 DNA: TGTGCCAGCAGCTTCTACACCCCGGGTAGCTCCTACGAGCAGTACTTC; CDR3 protein: CASSFYTPGSSYEQYF; V gene: TRBV7-8; J gene: TRBJ2-7; D gene: NA; clone size: few
CDR3 DNA: TGTGCCAGTAGTATTCAGGGCATCGGGTCCGCTGAAGCTTTCTTT; CDR3 protein: CASSIQGIGSAEAFF; V gene: TRBV19; J gene: TRBJ1-1; D gene: NA; clone size: NA
CDR3 DNA: TGTGCCAGCAGTGAAGTAGAAACAGGGCTTCGAGCTTTCTTT; CDR3 protein: CASSEVETGLRAFF; V gene: TRBV6-1; J gene: TRBJ1-1; D gene: NA; clone size: NA